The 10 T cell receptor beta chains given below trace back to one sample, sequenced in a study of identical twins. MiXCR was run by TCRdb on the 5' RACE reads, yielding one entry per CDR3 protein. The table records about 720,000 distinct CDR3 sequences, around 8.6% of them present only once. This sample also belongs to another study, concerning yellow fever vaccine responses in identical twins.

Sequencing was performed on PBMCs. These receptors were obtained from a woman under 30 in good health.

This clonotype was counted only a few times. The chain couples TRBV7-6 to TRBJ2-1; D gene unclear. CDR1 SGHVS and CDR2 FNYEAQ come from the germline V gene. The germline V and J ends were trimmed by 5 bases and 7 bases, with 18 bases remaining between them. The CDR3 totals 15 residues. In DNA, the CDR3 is TGTGCCAGCAGCCCTATTCCCCGGGCCCGGAATGAGCAGTTCTTC. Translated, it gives CASSPIPRARNEQFF.

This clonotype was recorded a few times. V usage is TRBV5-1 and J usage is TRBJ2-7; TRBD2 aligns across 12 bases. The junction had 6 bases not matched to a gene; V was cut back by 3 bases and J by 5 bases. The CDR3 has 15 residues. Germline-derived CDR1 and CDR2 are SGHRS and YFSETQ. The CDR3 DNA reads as TGCGCCAGCAGCTATCTGACTAGCGGGAGCAACGAGCAGTACTTC. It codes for CASSYLTSGSNEQYF.

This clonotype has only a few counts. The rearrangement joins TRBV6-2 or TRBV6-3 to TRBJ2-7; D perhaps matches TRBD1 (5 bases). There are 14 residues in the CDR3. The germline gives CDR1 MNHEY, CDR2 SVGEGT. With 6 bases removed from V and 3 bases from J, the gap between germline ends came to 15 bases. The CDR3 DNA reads TGTGCCAGCAGATCAGGCAACAGGATCTACGAGCAGTACTTC. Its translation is CASRSGNRIYEQYF.

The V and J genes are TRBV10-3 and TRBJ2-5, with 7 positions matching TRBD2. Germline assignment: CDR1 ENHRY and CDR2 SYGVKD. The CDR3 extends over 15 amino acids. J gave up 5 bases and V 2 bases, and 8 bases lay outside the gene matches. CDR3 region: CAISEGGGPLETQYF. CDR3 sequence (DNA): TGTGCCATCAGTGAGGGGGGAGGGCCGCTTGAGACCCAGTACTTC.

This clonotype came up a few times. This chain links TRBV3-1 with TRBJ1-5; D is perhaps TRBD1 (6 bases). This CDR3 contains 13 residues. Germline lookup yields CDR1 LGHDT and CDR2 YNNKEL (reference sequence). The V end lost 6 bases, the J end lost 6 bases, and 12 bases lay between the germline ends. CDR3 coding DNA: TGTGCCAGCAGACAGGGACGGGGTCAGCCCCAGCATTTT. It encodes CASRQGRGQPQHF. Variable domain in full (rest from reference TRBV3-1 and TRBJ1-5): DTAVSQTPKYLVTQMGNDKSIKCEQNLGHDTMYWYKQDSKKFLKIMFSYNNKELIINETVPNRFSPKSPDKAHLNLHINSLELGDSAVYFCASRQGRGQPQHFGDGTRLSIL.

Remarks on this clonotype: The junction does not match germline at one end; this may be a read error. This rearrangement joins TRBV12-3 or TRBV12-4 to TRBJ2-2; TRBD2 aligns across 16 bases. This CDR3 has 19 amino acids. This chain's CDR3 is CTSSGTSGGADPNTGELFF. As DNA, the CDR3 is TGTACCAGCAGCGGGACTAGCGGGGGGGCTGACCCGAACACCGGGGAGCTGTTTTTT.

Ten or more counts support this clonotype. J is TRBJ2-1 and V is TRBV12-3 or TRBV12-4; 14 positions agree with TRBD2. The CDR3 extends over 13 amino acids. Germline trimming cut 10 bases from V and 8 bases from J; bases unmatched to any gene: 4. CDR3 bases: TGTGCCACCGGACTAGCGGGAGGCGATGAGCAGTTCTTC. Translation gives CATGLAGGDEQFF.

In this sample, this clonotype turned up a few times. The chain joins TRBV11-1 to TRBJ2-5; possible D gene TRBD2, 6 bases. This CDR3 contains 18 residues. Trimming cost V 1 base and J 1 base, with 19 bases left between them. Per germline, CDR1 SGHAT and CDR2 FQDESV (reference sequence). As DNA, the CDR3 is TGTGCCAGCAGCTTAGATTCGGAGACTAGTTCGGCCCAAGAGACCCAGTACTTC. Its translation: CASSLDSETSSAQETQYF.

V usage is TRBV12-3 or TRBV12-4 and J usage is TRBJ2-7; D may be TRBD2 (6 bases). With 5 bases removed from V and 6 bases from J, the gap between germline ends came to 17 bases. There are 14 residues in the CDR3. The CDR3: CASSIMGGSSEQYF. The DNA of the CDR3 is TGTGCCAGCAGTATCATGGGAGGCTCTTCCGAGCAGTACTTC.

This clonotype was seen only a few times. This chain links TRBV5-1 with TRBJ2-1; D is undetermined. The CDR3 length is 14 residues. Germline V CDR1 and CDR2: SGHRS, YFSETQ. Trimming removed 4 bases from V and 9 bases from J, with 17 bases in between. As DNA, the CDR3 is TGCGCCAGCAGCCTCGGCCGACATGGGGTTGAGCAGTTCTTC. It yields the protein CASSLGRHGVEQFF.